The source of this T cell receptor (beta chain) is a study of T cell responses to AZD1222 COVID-19 vaccine. V was shortened by 1 base and J by 2 bases, with 6 bases between the two germline ends. This CDR3 is built from 14 residues. Germline V gene sequence: CDR1 LGHNA, CDR2 YSLEER. Sequenced by immunoSEQ multiplex PCR; TCRdb stores in-frame clones only, minus some. The sample records around 100,000 clones, around 90% being singletons. This TCR derives from an adult in good health. The chain has TRBV4-3 and TRBJ1-5; perhaps TRBD1 as D (6 bases). This specimen was peripheral blood, taken on day 0 of AZD1222 vaccination. In nucleotides, the CDR3 is TGCGCCAGCAGCCAAGGACAGGGCAATCAGCCCCAGCATTTT. Its protein is CASSQGQGNQPQHF.